These 18 T cell receptor beta chains were all obtained from the same sample, sequenced in a study of early T cells in non-severe SARS-CoV-2 infection. TCRdb re-derived calls from the 5' RACE reads in MiXCR, one entry per CDR3 protein. The sample includes 55,000 to 80,000 distinct CDR3 sequences, around a tenth of them seen just once. What was sequenced was whole blood. Source of these receptors: an adult who was a healthcare worker with PCR-confirmed SARS-CoV-2 infection or an uninfected control (not recorded which).

This clonotype was found many times. The rearrangement joins TRBV18 to TRBJ2-2; 9 nucleotides line up with TRBD1. From germline, CDR1 is KGHSH and CDR2 LQKENI. This CDR3 spans 16 amino acids. V trimming: 0 bases; J trimming: 4 bases; junction bases outside the gene matches: 3. The CDR3 is CASSPPGTGSTGELFF. CDR3 nucleotides: TGTGCCAGCTCACCACCCGGGACAGGGAGCACCGGGGAGCTGTTTTTT.

In its sample, this clonotype was seen a few times. This chain joins TRBV27 and TRBJ1-4, with a weak D call TRBD1 (6 bases). V was shortened by 3 bases and J by 5 bases, with 19 bases between the two germline ends. CDR1 and CDR2 (germline): MNHEY, SMNVEV (reference sequence). The CDR3 contains 17 residues. The CDR3 nucleotides are TGTGCCAGCAGTTTTACCCCCGATACAGGGTGGAATGAAAAACTGTTTTTT. As protein: CASSFTPDTGWNEKLFF.

The gene calls are TRBV5-5 and TRBJ2-7; the match to TRBD2 covers 7 bases. The length of the CDR3 is 16 residues. Trimming removed 0 bases from V and 0 bases from J; junction bases left unmatched: 6. Germline CDR1 reads SGHKS; CDR2 reads YYEKEE (reference sequence). The CDR3 region has the DNA TGTGCCAGCAGCTTGGTTCCTAGCGGTAGCTCCTACGAGCAGTACTTC. It translates to CASSLVPSGSSYEQYF.

This clonotype occurred a few times. V usage is TRBV11-2 and J usage is TRBJ2-4, with 9 bases that match TRBD1. The V gene end was trimmed by 5 bases and the J gene end by 3 bases; junction bases not matched to a gene: 5. Germline V gives CDR1 SGHAT, CDR2 FQNNGV. CDR3 length: 15 residues. Here the CDR3 DNA reads TGTGCCAGCAGCCGGGACAGGGATATCAAAAACATTCAGTACTTC. This encodes CASSRDRDIKNIQYF. The full variable domain, its missing parts supplied by reference TRBV11-2 and TRBJ2-4, is EAGVAQSPRYKIIEKRQSVAFWCNPISGHATLYWYQQILGQGPKLLIQFQNNGVVDDSQLPKDRFSAERLKGVDSTLKIQPAKLEDSAVYLCASSRDRDIKNIQYFGAGTRLSVL.

This chain connects TRBV9 to TRBJ2-3; D perhaps matches TRBD2 (6 bases). The CDR3 covers 17 residues. Trimming took 0 bases from V and 3 from J, leaving 17 bases between them. The germline gives CDR1 SGDLS, CDR2 YYNGEE. CDR3: CASSVVGPPGVTDTQYF. Here the CDR3 DNA reads TGTGCCAGCAGCGTAGTGGGTCCACCGGGGGTAACAGATACGCAGTATTTT. Filled out from reference TRBV9 and TRBJ2-3, the complete variable domain reads DSGVTQTPKHLITATGQRVTLRCSPRSGDLSVYWYQQSLDQGLQFLIQYYNGEERAKGNILERFSAQQFPDLHSELNLSSLELGDSALYFCASSVVGPPGVTDTQYFGPGTRLTVL.

This clonotype showed up many times. The CDR3 is CASSFGPLAGGPSTDTQYF. For the CDR3, the DNA is TGTGCCAGCAGCTTTGGTCCTCTAGCGGGGGGGCCCTCCACAGATACGCAGTATTTT. This chain joins TRBV7-2 and TRBJ2-3; 12 bases map to TRBD2. Germline CDR1 is SGHTA and CDR2 is FQGNSA. There are 19 residues in the CDR3. J was trimmed by 2 bases and V by 3 bases; bases with no gene match: 12.

This clonotype has more than one count but fewer than ten. This chain connects TRBV20-1 to TRBJ2-3; 9 positions agree with TRBD1. J was trimmed by 3 bases and V by 0 bases; bases with no gene match: 13. The CDR3 covers 18 residues. The germline gives CDR1 DFQATT, CDR2 SNEGSKA (reference sequence). Here the CDR3 reads CSARDLLGDRDWTDTQYF. CDR3 in DNA: TGCAGTGCTAGAGATCTTCTGGGGGACAGGGACTGGACAGATACGCAGTATTTT.

This clonotype showed up just a few times. This rearrangement joins TRBV6-5 to TRBJ2-7; tentatively, D is TRBD2 (5 bases). This CDR3 region has 14 residues. The germline CDR1 and CDR2 sequences are MNHEY and SVGAGI. V lost 0 bases and J 6 bases, leaving 12 bases between the germline ends. The CDR3 DNA reads TGTGCCAGCAGTTACTCGAATAGCGCCGTCGAGCAGTACTTC. Translation gives CASSYSNSAVEQYF.

This clonotype has at least ten counts. The chain combines TRBV6-6 with TRBJ1-2; D is uncertain. Germline CDR1 and CDR2: MNHNY and SVGAGI (reference sequence). The CDR3 is 13 amino acids. V dropped 5 bases and J dropped 2 bases, with 9 bases sitting between them. For the CDR3, the DNA is TGTGCCAGCAGTATCGACGGCAACTATGGCTACACCTTC. Translating gives CASSIDGNYGYTF.

To note about this clonotype: A much larger clone differs by one base, so this may be a read error. This sequence joins TRBV19 and TRBJ2-7, with 9 bases identical to TRBD1. The germline V gene encodes CDR1 LNHDA and CDR2 SQIVND (reference sequence). The CDR3 has 16 residues. CDR3 protein: CARSIGEGTGSHEQYF. The CDR3 DNA sequence: TGTGCCAGAAGTATAGGGGAAGGGACAGGGTCCCACGAGCAGTACTTC.

There are a few counts of this clonotype. This chain joins TRBV5-1 and TRBJ2-2; 11 nucleotides match TRBD2. This CDR3 has 16 residues. Germline V gives CDR1 SGHRS, CDR2 YFSETQ. V shed 0 bases and J 5 bases; nucleotides not matched to a gene: 3. The CDR3 coding sequence is TGCGCCAGCAGCTTGGAAGGGACTAGCGGTACCGGGGAGCTGTTTTTT. It translates to CASSLEGTSGTGELFF.

This clonotype has a count of ten or more. CDR3 nucleotides: TGTGCCAGTACCCTGGGGGGATACACAGATACGCAGTATTTT. It codes for CASTLGGYTDTQYF. This chain connects TRBV19 to TRBJ2-3; D perhaps matches TRBD2 (6 bases). Germline lookup yields CDR1 LNHDA and CDR2 SQIVND (reference sequence). This CDR3 has 14 residues. Trimming took off 7 bases at V and 2 bases at J, with 13 bases between the two ends.

This clonotype was picked up many times. The J gene is TRBJ2-3, the V gene TRBV7-8; no definite D call. This CDR3 has 17 amino acids. CDR1 and CDR2 from the germline V gene are SGHVS and FQNEAQ. The V end lost 2 bases, the J end lost 0 bases, and 15 bases lay between the germline ends. The DNA for the CDR3 is TGTGCCAGCAGCTTACAGCTGGCGGCTGAGAGCACAGATACGCAGTATTTT. It yields the protein CASSLQLAAESTDTQYF. Combining the CDR3 with reference TRBV7-8 and TRBJ2-3 gives the whole variable domain GAGVSQSPRYKVAKRGQDVALRCDPISGHVSLFWYQQALGQGPEFLTYFQNEAQLDKSGLPSDRFFAERPEGSVSTLKIQRTQQEDSAVYLCASSLQLAAESTDTQYFGPGTRLTVL.

This clonotype was picked up many times. The chain links TRBV25-1 to TRBJ1-2; TRBD1 aligns across 7 bases. CDR1 is MGHDK, CDR2 SYGVNS, per germline. V lost 6 bases to trimming and J lost 8 bases; unmatched junction nucleotides: 12. This CDR3 contains 14 residues. Written as DNA, the CDR3 is TGTGCCAGCAGGAGGGACAGCCACCTGGGGGGCTACACCTTC. As protein: CASRRDSHLGGYTF.

This clonotype was seen ten or more times. The chain combines TRBV12-3 or TRBV12-4 with TRBJ2-1; D might be TRBD2 (6 bases). The CDR3 sequence is 15 residues long. V was trimmed by 3 bases and J by 7 bases, leaving 16 bases between them. DNA for the CDR3: TGTGCCAGCAGTTTCCTCACGGCGGGGCGGAATGAGCAGTTCTTC. This encodes CASSFLTAGRNEQFF.

This clonotype appeared many times. The genes are TRBV18 and TRBJ2-1, with 10 bases aligning to TRBD1. J gave up 1 base and V 3 bases, and 3 bases lay outside the gene matches. The germline gives CDR1 KGHSH, CDR2 LQKENI. This CDR3 is 16 amino acids long. This CDR3 reads CASSPLGQGSYNEQFF. CDR3 bases: TGTGCCAGCTCACCCCTGGGACAGGGGTCCTACAATGAGCAGTTCTTC. The full variable domain, rest sourced from reference TRBV18 and TRBJ2-1, is NAGVMQNPRHLVRRRGQEARLRCSPMKGHSHVYWYRQLPEEGLKFMVYLQKENIIDESGMPKERFSAEFPKEGPSILRIQQVVRGDSAAYFCASSPLGQGSYNEQFFGPGTRLTVL.

The rearrangement links TRBV18 to TRBJ2-3; D not resolved. Germline CDR1 KGHSH, CDR2 LQKENI. V was trimmed by 3 bases and J by 10 bases, leaving 14 bases between them. The CDR3 covers 13 residues. For the CDR3, the DNA is TGTGCCAGCTCACCCGCCGCGAGAGCTCCGCAGTATTTT. Translated: CASSPAARAPQYF.

This clonotype appeared many times. The chain is built from TRBV6-6 and TRBJ2-1, with D hard to call. The germline V gene has CDR1 MNHNY and CDR2 SVGAGI (reference sequence). CDR3 length equals 12 residues. V was clipped by 6 bases and J by 0 bases, with 3 bases between them. Here the CDR3 reads CASSPSYNEQFF. DNA of the CDR3: TGTGCCAGCAGCCCCTCCTACAATGAGCAGTTCTTC.